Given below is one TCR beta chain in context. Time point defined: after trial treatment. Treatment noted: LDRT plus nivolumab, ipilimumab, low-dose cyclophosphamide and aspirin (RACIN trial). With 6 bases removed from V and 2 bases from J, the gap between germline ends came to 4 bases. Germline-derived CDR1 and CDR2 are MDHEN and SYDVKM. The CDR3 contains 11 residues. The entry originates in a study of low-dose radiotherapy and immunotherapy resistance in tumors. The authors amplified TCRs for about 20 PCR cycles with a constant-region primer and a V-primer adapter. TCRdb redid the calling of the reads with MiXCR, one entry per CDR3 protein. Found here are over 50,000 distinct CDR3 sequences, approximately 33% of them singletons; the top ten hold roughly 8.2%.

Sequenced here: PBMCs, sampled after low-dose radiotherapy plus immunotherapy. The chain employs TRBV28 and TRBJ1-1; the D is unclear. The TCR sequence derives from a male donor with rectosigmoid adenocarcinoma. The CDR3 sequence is CASSRNTEAFF. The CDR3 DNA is TGTGCCAGCAGCAGAAACACTGAAGCTTTCTTT.